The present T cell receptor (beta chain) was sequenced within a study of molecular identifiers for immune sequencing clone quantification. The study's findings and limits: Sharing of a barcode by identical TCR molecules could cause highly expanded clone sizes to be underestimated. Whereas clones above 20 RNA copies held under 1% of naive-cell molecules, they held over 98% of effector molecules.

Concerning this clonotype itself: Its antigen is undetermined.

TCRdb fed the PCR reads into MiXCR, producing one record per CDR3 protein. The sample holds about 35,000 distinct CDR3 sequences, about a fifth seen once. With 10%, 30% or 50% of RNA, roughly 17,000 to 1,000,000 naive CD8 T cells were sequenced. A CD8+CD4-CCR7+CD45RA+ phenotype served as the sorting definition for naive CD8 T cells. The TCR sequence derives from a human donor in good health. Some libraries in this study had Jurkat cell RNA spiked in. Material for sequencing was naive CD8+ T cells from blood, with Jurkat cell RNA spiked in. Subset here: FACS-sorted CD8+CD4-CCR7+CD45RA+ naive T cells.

CDR3 sequence reads: CASSQAPGQVRIDSYNEQFF. Written as DNA, the CDR3 is TGCGCCAGCAGCCAAGCCCCGGGACAGGTTCGTATAGACTCCTACAATGAGCAGTTCTTC. The chain carries TRBV4-1 and TRBJ2-1, with 8 bases fitting TRBD1. The CDR3 length is 20 residues. CDR1 and CDR2 (germline): MGHRA, YSYEKL. Trimming at V came to 1 base and at J to 0 bases, leaving 14 bases not matched to a gene.